This record covers a single T cell receptor (beta chain). This specimen comes from a study of cytomegalovirus exposure and HLA in healthy donors. CDR3 size: 14 residues. Trimming took 6 bases from V and 4 from J; bases not matched to a gene: 5. Germline CDR1 MNHEY, CDR2 SVGAGI. 13 Jbeta primers and 60 Vbeta primers were used for the PCR. Clones were sequenced by immunoSEQ multiplex PCR, and TCRdb holds only the in-frame ones, with some missing. Its table lists fewer than 45,000 clones. Sequenced sample: PBMCs. The origin of this receptor is a man aged 35-49 years in good health and CMV-seropositive. This sequence joins TRBV6-5 and TRBJ2-2; 7 nucleotides align to TRBD1. CDR3 region: CASSQTGFTGELFF. CDR3 bases: TGTGCCAGCAGCCAGACAGGGTTCACCGGGGAGCTGTTTTTT.